A single sample is the source of the 26 T cell receptor beta chains below, sequenced in a study of OX40 agonist ivuxolimab in advanced cancers. Profiled with immunoSEQ multiplex PCR; TCRdb holds only in-frame clones, not every one. There are about 50,000 clones in the sample; about 85% occur only once, and 13% to 15% lies in the top ten. The input for sequencing was CD4+ or CD8+ T cells sorted from blood, taken in a trial of the OX40 agonist ivuxolimab. These receptors all come from an adult with an advanced solid tumor such as melanoma, head and neck, liver or kidney cancer.

The genes are TRBV6-4 and TRBJ2-1; D ambiguous. V was trimmed by 3 bases and J by 2 bases, leaving 8 bases between them. The CDR3 runs 14 residues. Germline V gene lookup returns CDR1 MRHNA and CDR2 SNTAGT. The CDR3 DNA is TGTGCCAGCAGTGAAGGCGCTCCCTACAATGAGCAGTTCTTC. Protein: CASSEGAPYNEQFF.

V gene TRBV7-6 combines with J gene TRBJ2-1, with a weak D call TRBD1 (6 bases). V gave up 5 bases and J gave up 2 bases, with 13 bases separating them. CDR3 size: 15 residues. Germline V gene sequence: CDR1 SGHVS, CDR2 FNYEAQ. CDR3 DNA sequence: TGTGCCAGCAGCATCACGGACAGTACCTACAATGAGCAGTTCTTC. Residues: CASSITDSTYNEQFF.

This sequence joins TRBV27 and TRBJ1-1; the D gene is possibly TRBD1 (6 bases). The CDR3 covers 13 residues. CDR1 is MNHEY and CDR2 is SMNVEV in the germline V gene (reference sequence). V was shortened by 2 bases and J by 7 bases, with 11 bases between the two germline ends. The CDR3: CASSLAGENEAFF. The CDR3 DNA reads as TGTGCCAGCAGTTTAGCAGGGGAAAATGAAGCTTTCTTT.

The rearrangement links TRBV18 to TRBJ2-1, with D unclear. The CDR3 runs 14 residues. Trimming pared 0 bases from V and 10 bases from J, leaving 13 bases between. CDR1 is KGHSH and CDR2 is LQKENI in the germline V gene. Here the CDR3 reads CASSPPAETWEQFF. The CDR3 DNA follows: TGTGCCAGCTCACCACCGGCGGAAACCTGGGAGCAGTTCTTC.

The chain combines TRBV11-1 with TRBJ2-3; TRBD1 aligns across 7 bases. J was trimmed by 0 bases and V by 0 bases; bases with no gene match: 6. The CDR3 contains 17 residues. The germline CDR1 and CDR2 sequences are SGHAT and FQDESV (reference sequence). In DNA form, the CDR3 reads TGTGCCAGCAGCTTAGCGGCAAGACAGGGAAGCACAGATACGCAGTATTTT. Its translation: CASSLAARQGSTDTQYF.

V gene TRBV19 combines with J gene TRBJ1-5; 7 nucleotides line up with TRBD1. The V and J ends lost 8 bases and 6 bases, in that order; junction bases with no gene match: 13. The CDR3 length is 15 residues. Germline loops: CDR1 LNHDA, CDR2 SQIVND (reference sequence). The CDR3, as DNA: TGTGCCAGTGAAAACGGGGACAGTGCGACTCAGCCCCAGCATTTT. This sequence encodes CASENGDSATQPQHF.

CDR3 amino acids: CASSQFSGTASGGYTF. CDR3 in DNA: TGCGCCAGCAGCCAATTCTCCGGGACGGCCTCGGGGGGCTACACCTTC. V and J are TRBV4-3 and TRBJ1-2; possible D gene TRBD1, 5 bases. The CDR3 is made up of 16 amino acids. Germline V lookup: CDR1 LGHNA, CDR2 YSLEER. V was cut by 2 bases and J by 8 bases, with 21 bases left in between.

CDR3 sequence reads: CASSTDRWTEAFF. CDR3 in DNA: TGTGCCAGCAGCACAGACCGGTGGACTGAAGCTTTCTTT. This sequence joins TRBV13 and TRBJ1-1, with D uncertain. Germline V lookup: CDR1 PRHDT, CDR2 FYEKMQ (reference sequence). V lost 5 bases, J lost 5 bases, and 12 bases lay in between. CDR3 size: 13 residues. The whole variable domain, remainder taken from reference TRBV13 and TRBJ1-1, is AAGVIQSPRHLIKEKRETATLKCYPIPRHDTVYWYQQGPGQDPQFLISFYEKMQSDKGSIPDRFSAQQFSDYHSELNMSSLELGDSALYFCASSTDRWTEAFFGQGTRLTVV.

This clone was found once. The genes are TRBV4-3 and TRBJ1-3; maybe TRBD1 (5 bases). The length of the CDR3 is 15 residues. Germline values: CDR1 LGHNA, CDR2 YSLEER. Trimming took off 0 bases at V and 8 bases at J, with 14 bases between the two ends. Written as DNA, the CDR3 is TGCGCCAGCAGCCAAGAGGGGCGGGGTTTAGACACCATATATTTT. It yields the protein CASSQEGRGLDTIYF.

On this clone: Other nucleotide sequences from this sample produce the same CDR3. The chain carries TRBV7-2 and TRBJ2-7; 8 bases fit TRBD2. Unmatched junction bases numbered 6, after V lost 5 bases and J lost 3 bases. The CDR3 has 14 amino acids. Germline lookup yields CDR1 SGHTA and CDR2 FQGNSA. This chain's CDR3 is CASSPGLAGYEQYF. In nucleotides, the CDR3 is TGTGCCAGCAGCCCCGGACTAGCTGGCTACGAGCAGTACTTC.

The CDR3 spells CASSSRGAEQFF. In DNA, the CDR3 is TGTGCCAGCAGTTCTAGGGGGGCTGAGCAGTTCTTC. The chain employs TRBV7-6 and TRBJ2-1; D may match TRBD1 or TRBD2 (6 bases each). V gave up 6 bases and J gave up 9 bases, with 12 bases separating them. The germline gives CDR1 SGHVS, CDR2 FNYEAQ. The CDR3 loop spans 12 amino acids.

V gene TRBV16 combines with J gene TRBJ2-5, with D maybe TRBD2 (6 bases). The germline CDR1 and CDR2 sequences are KGHSY and FQNENV. Trimming shortened V by 1 base and J by 4 bases, and 10 bases separated the two germline ends. This CDR3 is 14 amino acids long. The chain's CDR3 is CASSQFTGGETQYF. In DNA, the CDR3 is TGTGCCAGCAGCCAATTCACCGGGGGAGAGACCCAGTACTTC.

This clone was seen more than once but under ten times. The CDR3 sequence: CASSDGESTDTQYF. Here the CDR3 DNA reads TGTGCCAGCAGTGACGGCGAGAGCACAGATACGCAGTATTTT. This chain uses TRBV6-4 with TRBJ2-3; D gene ambiguous. V was shortened by 2 bases and J by 0 bases, with 6 bases between the two germline ends. CDR1 MRHNA and CDR2 SNTAGT come from the germline V gene. The CDR3 spans 14 residues.

The chain employs TRBV5-4 and TRBJ1-2; 10 bases map to TRBD1. Trimming cost V 5 bases and J 8 bases; bases outside gene matches: 12. This CDR3 is built from 15 residues. Germline CDR1 reads SGHNT; CDR2 reads YYREEE (reference sequence). The DNA for the CDR3 is TGTGCCAGCAGTTATGACCTGGGACAGGGGTACGGCTACACCTTC. Its protein is CASSYDLGQGYGYTF.

The chain employs TRBV27 and TRBJ2-7; D call uncertain. The CDR3 loop spans 13 amino acids. Germline CDR1 and CDR2: MNHEY and SMNVEV (reference sequence). Trimming took 0 bases from V and 3 from J, leaving 6 bases between them. This chain's CDR3 is CASSLSFFYEQYF. CDR3 sequence (DNA): TGTGCCAGCAGTTTATCGTTTTTCTACGAGCAGTACTTC.

This clone was counted only a few times. V is TRBV5-1 and J is TRBJ1-1; the D is unclear. Germline CDR1 reads SGHRS; CDR2 reads YFSETQ. CDR3 length equals 14 residues. Trimming left V 4 bases short and J 5 bases short, with 15 bases between. The CDR3 DNA is TGCGCCAGCAGCCCGGAAAGGCGAGGGACTGAAGCTTTCTTT. As protein: CASSPERRGTEAFF. Filled out from reference TRBV5-1 and TRBJ1-1, the complete variable domain reads KAGVTQTPRYLIKTRGQQVTLSCSPISGHRSVSWYQQTPGQGLQFLFEYFSETQRNKGNFPGRFSGRQFSNSRSEMNVSTLELGDSALYLCASSPERRGTEAFFGQGTRLTVV.

V is TRBV5-4 and J is TRBJ1-3, with D perhaps matching TRBD1 (5 bases). Germline CDR1 is SGHNT and CDR2 is YYREEE (reference sequence). The V and J ends lost 3 bases and 4 bases respectively, with 11 bases between them. This CDR3 has 14 amino acids. CDR3 loop: CASSWGGSGNTIYF. CDR3 in DNA: TGTGCCAGCAGCTGGGGGGGGTCCGGAAACACCATATATTTT. Supplemented by reference TRBV5-4 and TRBJ1-3, the full variable domain reads ETGVTQSPTHLIKTRGQQVTLRCSSQSGHNTVSWYQQALGQGPQFIFQYYREEENGRGNFPPRFSGLQFPNYSSELNVNALELDDSALYLCASSWGGSGNTIYFGEGSWLTVV.

The chain uses TRBV19 and TRBJ1-1, with unresolved D. The germline V and J ends were trimmed by 5 bases and 8 bases, with 21 bases remaining between them. This CDR3 comprises 15 residues. Germline V gene sequence: CDR1 LNHDA, CDR2 SQIVND (reference sequence). CDR3 in amino acids: CASSPLYREVVEAFF. Written as DNA, the CDR3 is TGTGCCAGTAGTCCACTGTACCGGGAGGTAGTAGAAGCTTTCTTT. Full variable domain (rest looked up from reference TRBV19 and TRBJ1-1): DGGITQSPKYLFRKEGQNVTLSCEQNLNHDAMYWYRQDPGQGLRLIYYSQIVNDFQKGDIAEGYSVSREKKESFPLTVTSAQKNPTAFYLCASSPLYREVVEAFFGQGTRLTVV.

This chain joins TRBV15 and TRBJ1-5, with TRBD1 matching over 9 bases. V trimming: 3 bases; J trimming: 6 bases; junction bases outside the gene matches: 6. CDR1 is LNHNV, CDR2 YYDKDF, per germline (reference sequence). The length of the CDR3 is 15 residues. The DNA of the CDR3 is TGTGCCACCAGCAGGGACAGGGGATATAGTCAGCCCCAGCATTTT. This translates into CATSRDRGYSQPQHF.

This rearrangement joins TRBV6-5 to TRBJ1-1; tentatively, D is TRBD1 (5 bases). V gave up 5 bases and J gave up 4 bases, with 11 bases separating them. This CDR3 region has 13 residues. Per germline, CDR1 MNHEY and CDR2 SVGAGI. The CDR3 nucleotides are TGTGCCAGCAGTCCCGACAGCTCCACTGAAGCTTTCTTT. Translating it yields CASSPDSSTEAFF.

The chain couples TRBV5-1 to TRBJ2-3, with 8 bases lining up with TRBD2. Germline V gene sequence: CDR1 SGHRS, CDR2 YFSETQ. V was pared by 4 bases and J by 6 bases, with 7 bases of the junction left unmatched. This CDR3 region has 14 residues. The CDR3 DNA reads TGCGCCAGCAGCCGAATTTTAGCGGGGGATACGCAGTATTTT. Its protein product is CASSRILAGDTQYF.

As DNA, the CDR3 is TGTGCCACCAGCAGGTCGGGTCTGACTAACTATGGCTACACCTTC. Its protein product is CATSRSGLTNYGYTF. The chain is built from TRBV15 and TRBJ1-2; D unresolved. V shed 3 bases and J shed 0 bases, with 11 bases lying between them. The CDR3 spans 15 residues. Germline V gene lookup returns CDR1 LNHNV and CDR2 YYDKDF (reference sequence). The variable domain in full, completed from reference TRBV15 and TRBJ1-2, reads DAMVIQNPRYQVTQFGKPVTLSCSQTLNHNVMYWYQQKSSQAPKLLFHYYDKDFNNEADTPDNFQSRRPNTSFCFLDIRSPGLGDTAMYLCATSRSGLTNYGYTFGSGTRLTVV.

The chain links TRBV7-9 to TRBJ1-1; 7 positions match TRBD1. This CDR3 contains 17 residues. The germline V gene encodes CDR1 SEHNR and CDR2 FQNEAQ (reference sequence). V gave up 5 bases and J gave up 3 bases; unmatched junction bases: 15. CDR3: CASSPGQGGPQDTEAFF. The CDR3, as DNA: TGTGCCAGCAGCCCGGGCCAGGGGGGTCCCCAGGACACTGAAGCTTTCTTT.

The rearrangement joins TRBV5-6 to TRBJ2-7; TRBD1 or TRBD2 may be the D gene (5 bases each). V shed 2 bases and J shed 4 bases, with 19 bases lying between them. The CDR3 spans 16 residues. Germline V gene sequence: CDR1 SGHDT, CDR2 YYEEEE. The CDR3 DNA follows: TGTGCCAGCAGCTTACGTCCCGGACGGGACCAATACGAGCAGTACTTC. This gives the protein CASSLRPGRDQYEQYF.

The rearrangement links TRBV19 to TRBJ2-5; possible D gene TRBD2, 5 bases. There are 16 residues in the CDR3. Trimming pared 3 bases from V and 6 bases from J, leaving 20 bases between. CDR1 and CDR2 (germline): LNHDA, SQIVND (reference sequence). CDR3 protein: CASSMNSGLGLKTQYF. The CDR3, as DNA: TGTGCCAGTAGTATGAATTCCGGACTGGGTTTGAAGACCCAGTACTTC. The variable domain in full, with the rest retrieved from reference TRBV19 and TRBJ2-5, is DGGITQSPKYLFRKEGQNVTLSCEQNLNHDAMYWYRQDPGQGLRLIYYSQIVNDFQKGDIAEGYSVSREKKESFPLTVTSAQKNPTAFYLCASSMNSGLGLKTQYFGPGTRLLVL.

This clone was observed a single time. The chain employs TRBV7-2 and TRBJ1-4, with D unclear. Germline V gene lookup returns CDR1 SGHTA and CDR2 FQGNSA. V dropped 3 bases and J dropped 8 bases, with 22 bases sitting between them. The CDR3 runs 17 residues. This CDR3 reads CASSFPVEGPGVEKLFF. The DNA of the CDR3 is TGTGCCAGCAGCTTCCCGGTCGAGGGTCCAGGCGTGGAAAAACTGTTTTTT.